Listed here is a single TCR beta chain. The data belong to a study of blood T cell repertoires in COVID-19. The CDR3 spans 15 residues. J lost 1 base, V lost 3 bases, and 0 bases had no gene match. Germline loops: CDR1 MGHRA, CDR2 YSYEKL. Libraries were prepared by immunoSEQ multiplex PCR; TCRdb keeps only in-frame clonotypes and omits some of them. The data contain 78,000 or so clones, roughly 83% of them seen just once; the ten biggest clones take up around 5.6%. The receptor was derived from a woman between 55 and 75 years old with acute or convalescent COVID-19. The rearrangement uses TRBV4-1 and TRBJ2-5; 12 bases are shared with TRBD2. Sequencing was performed on peripheral blood. The CDR3 nucleotides are TGCGCCAGCAGCCAGACTAGCGGGGGCCAAGAGACCCAGTACTTC. The encoded protein is CASSQTSGGQETQYF.